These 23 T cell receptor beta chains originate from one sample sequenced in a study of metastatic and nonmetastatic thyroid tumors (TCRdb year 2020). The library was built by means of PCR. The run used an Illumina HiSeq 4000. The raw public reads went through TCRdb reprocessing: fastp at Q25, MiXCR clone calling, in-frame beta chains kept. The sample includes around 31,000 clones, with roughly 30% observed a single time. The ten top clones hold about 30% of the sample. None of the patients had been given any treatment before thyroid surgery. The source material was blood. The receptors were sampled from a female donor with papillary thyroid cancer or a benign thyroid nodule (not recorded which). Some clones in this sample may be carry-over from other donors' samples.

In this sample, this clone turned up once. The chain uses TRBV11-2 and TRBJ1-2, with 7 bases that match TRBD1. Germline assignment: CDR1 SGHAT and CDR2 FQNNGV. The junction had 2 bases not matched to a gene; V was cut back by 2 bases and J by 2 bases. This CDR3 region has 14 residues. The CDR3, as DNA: TGTGCCAGCAGCTTAATGGGACAGAACTATGGCTACACCTTC. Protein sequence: CASSLMGQNYGYTF.

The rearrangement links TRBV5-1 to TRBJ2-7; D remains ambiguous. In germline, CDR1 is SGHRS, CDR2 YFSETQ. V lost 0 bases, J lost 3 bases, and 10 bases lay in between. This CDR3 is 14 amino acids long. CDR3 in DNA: TGCGCCAGCAGCTTGGAGAAAGTAGGCTACGAGCAGTACTTC. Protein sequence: CASSLEKVGYEQYF.

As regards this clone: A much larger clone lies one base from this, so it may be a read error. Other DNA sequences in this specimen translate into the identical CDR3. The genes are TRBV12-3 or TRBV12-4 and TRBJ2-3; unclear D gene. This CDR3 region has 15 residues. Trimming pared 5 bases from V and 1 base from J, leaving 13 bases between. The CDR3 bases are TGTGCCAGCAGTGACGGAACAGACCGCACAGATACGCAGTATTTT. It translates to CASSDGTDRTDTQYF.

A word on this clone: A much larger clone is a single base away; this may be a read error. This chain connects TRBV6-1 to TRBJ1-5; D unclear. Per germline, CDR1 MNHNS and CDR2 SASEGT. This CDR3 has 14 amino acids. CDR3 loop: CASSTSLSNQLQHF. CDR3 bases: TGTGCCAGCAGCACTAGCTTGAGCAATCAGCTCCAGCATTTT.

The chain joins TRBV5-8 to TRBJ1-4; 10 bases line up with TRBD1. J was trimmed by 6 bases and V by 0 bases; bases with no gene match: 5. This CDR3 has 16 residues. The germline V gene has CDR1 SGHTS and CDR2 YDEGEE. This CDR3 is CASSLVPGTGDEKLFF. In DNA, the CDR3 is TGTGCCAGCAGCTTGGTGCCCGGGACAGGGGATGAAAAACTGTTTTTT.

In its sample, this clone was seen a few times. DNA for the CDR3: TGTGCCAGCAGGACGGGACAGGCCAACCATGAGCAGTTCTTC. Translating gives CASRTGQANHEQFF. The chain combines TRBV6-1 with TRBJ2-1; TRBD1 matches 8 bases. This CDR3 has 14 residues. Germline loops: CDR1 MNHNS, CDR2 SASEGT. V shed 6 bases and J 8 bases; nucleotides not matched to a gene: 9.

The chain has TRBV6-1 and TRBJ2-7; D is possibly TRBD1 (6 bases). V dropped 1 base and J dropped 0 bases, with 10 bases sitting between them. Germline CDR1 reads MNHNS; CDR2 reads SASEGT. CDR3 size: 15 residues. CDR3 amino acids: CASSEVGTPSYEQYF. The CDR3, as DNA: TGTGCCAGCAGTGAAGTGGGGACACCCTCCTACGAGCAGTACTTC.

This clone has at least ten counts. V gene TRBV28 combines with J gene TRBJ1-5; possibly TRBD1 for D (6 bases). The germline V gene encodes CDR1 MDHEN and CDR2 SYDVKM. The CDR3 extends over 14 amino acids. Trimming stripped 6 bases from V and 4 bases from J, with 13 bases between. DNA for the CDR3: TGTGCCAGCAGCCCCGTAAGGGGGAATCAGCCCCAGCATTTT. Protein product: CASSPVRGNQPQHF.

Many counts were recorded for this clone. CDR3: CASSSSPNYEQYF. CDR3 bases: TGCGCCAGCAGCTCATCCCCCAACTACGAGCAGTACTTC. V gene TRBV5-1 combines with J gene TRBJ2-7, with no clear D. This CDR3 is built from 13 residues. Trimming left V 3 bases short and J 3 bases short, with 10 bases between. Germline V lookup: CDR1 SGHRS, CDR2 YFSETQ. The full variable domain, completed using reference TRBV5-1 and TRBJ2-7, is KAGVTQTPRYLIKTRGQQVTLSCSPISGHRSVSWYQQTPGQGLQFLFEYFSETQRNKGNFPGRFSGRQFSNSRSEMNVSTLELGDSALYLCASSSSPNYEQYFGPGTRLTVT.

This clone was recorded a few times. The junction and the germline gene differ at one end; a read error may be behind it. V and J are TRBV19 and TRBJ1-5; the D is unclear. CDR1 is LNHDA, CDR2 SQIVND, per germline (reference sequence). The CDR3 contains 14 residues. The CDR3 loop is CASTKFYSNQPQHF. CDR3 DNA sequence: TGTGCAAGTACGAAGTTTTATAGCAATCAGCCCCAGCATTTT. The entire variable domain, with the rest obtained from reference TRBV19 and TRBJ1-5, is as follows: DGGITQSPKYLFRKEGQNVTLSCEQNLNHDAMYWYRQDPGQGLRLIYYSQIVNDFQKGDIAEGYSVSREKKESFPLTVTSAQKNPTAFYLCASTKFYSNQPQHFGDGTRLSIL.

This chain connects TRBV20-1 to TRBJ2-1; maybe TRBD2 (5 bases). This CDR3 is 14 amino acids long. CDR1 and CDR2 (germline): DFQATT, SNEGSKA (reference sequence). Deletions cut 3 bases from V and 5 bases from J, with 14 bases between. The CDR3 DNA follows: TGCAGTGCTAGGATCCCGGGATCAAACAATGAGCAGTTCTTC. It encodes CSARIPGSNNEQFF.

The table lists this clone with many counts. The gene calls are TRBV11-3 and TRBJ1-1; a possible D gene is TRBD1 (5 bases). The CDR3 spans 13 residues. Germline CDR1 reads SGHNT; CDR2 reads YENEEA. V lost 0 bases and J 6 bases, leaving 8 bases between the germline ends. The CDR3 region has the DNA TGTGCCAGCAGCTTAGAGGGCAGGGCTGAAGCTTTCTTT. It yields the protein CASSLEGRAEAFF.

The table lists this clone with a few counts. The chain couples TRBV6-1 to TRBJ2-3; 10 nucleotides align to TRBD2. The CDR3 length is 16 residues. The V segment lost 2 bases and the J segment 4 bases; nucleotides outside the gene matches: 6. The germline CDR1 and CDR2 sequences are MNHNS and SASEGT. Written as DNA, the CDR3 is TGTGCCAGCAGTGAACGACTAGCGGGTTCGGCAGATACGCAGTATTTT. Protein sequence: CASSERLAGSADTQYF.

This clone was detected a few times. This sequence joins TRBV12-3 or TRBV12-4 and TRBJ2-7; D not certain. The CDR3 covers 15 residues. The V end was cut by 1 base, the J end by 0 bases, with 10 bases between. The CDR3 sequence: CASSLVGRSSYEQYF. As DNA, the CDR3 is TGTGCCAGCAGTTTAGTGGGTCGGAGCTCCTACGAGCAGTACTTC.

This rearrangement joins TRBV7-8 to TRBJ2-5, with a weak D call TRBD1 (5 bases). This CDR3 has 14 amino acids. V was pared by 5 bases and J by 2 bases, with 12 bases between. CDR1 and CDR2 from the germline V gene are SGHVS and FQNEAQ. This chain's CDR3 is CASSARREQETQYF. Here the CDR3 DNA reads TGTGCCAGCAGCGCCCGCAGGGAACAAGAGACCCAGTACTTC.

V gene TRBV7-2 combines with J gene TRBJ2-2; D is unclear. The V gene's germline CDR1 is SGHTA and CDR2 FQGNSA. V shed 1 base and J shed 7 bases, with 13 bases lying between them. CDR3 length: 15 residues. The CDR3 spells CASSLVQPSDGELFF. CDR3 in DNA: TGTGCCAGCAGCTTAGTACAGCCTTCTGACGGGGAGCTGTTTTTT.

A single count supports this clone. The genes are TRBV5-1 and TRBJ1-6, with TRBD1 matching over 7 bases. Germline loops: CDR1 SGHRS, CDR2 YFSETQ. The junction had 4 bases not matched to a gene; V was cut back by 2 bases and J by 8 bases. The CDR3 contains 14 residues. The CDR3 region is CASSLGGRDSPLHF. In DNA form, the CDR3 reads TGCGCCAGCAGCTTAGGGGGCCGGGATTCACCCCTCCACTTT.

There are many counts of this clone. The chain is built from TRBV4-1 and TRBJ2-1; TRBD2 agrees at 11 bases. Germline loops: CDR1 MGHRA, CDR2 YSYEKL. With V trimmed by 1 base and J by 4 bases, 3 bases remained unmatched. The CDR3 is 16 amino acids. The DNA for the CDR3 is TGCGCCAGCAGCCAAGGGTTAGCGGGAGGGTACAATGAGCAGTTCTTC. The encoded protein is CASSQGLAGGYNEQFF.

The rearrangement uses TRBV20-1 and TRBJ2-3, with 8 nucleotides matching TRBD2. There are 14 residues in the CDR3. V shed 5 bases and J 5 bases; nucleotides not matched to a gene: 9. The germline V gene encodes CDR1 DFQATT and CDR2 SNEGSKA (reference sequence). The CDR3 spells CSAQSGRSEDTQYF. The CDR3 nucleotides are TGCAGTGCTCAGAGCGGGAGAAGTGAAGATACGCAGTATTTT.

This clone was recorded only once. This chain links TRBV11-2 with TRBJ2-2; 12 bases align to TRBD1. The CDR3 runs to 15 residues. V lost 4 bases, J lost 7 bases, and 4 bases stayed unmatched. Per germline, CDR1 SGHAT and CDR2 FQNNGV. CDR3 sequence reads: CASSWDRGLGGELFF. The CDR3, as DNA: TGTGCCAGCAGCTGGGACAGGGGGCTCGGCGGGGAGCTGTTTTTT.

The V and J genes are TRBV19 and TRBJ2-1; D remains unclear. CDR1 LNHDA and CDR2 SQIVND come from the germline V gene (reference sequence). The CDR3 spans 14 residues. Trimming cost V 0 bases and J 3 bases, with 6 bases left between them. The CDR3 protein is CASSIETLYNEQFF. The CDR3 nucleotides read TGTGCCAGTAGTATAGAGACACTCTACAATGAGCAGTTCTTC.

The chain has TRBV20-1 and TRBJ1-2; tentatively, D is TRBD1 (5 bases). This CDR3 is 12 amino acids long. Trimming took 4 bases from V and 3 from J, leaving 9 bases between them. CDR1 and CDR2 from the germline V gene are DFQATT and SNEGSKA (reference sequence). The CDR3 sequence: CSATGTYYGYTF. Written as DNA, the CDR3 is TGCAGTGCTACCGGGACGTACTATGGCTACACCTTC.

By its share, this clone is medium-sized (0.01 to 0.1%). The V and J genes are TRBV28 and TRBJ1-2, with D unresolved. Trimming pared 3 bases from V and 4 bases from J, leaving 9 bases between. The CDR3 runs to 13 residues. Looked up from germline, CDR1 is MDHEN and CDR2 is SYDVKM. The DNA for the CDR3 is TGTGCCAGCAGTTTTTTAGGATCCTATGGCTACACCTTC. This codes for CASSFLGSYGYTF.